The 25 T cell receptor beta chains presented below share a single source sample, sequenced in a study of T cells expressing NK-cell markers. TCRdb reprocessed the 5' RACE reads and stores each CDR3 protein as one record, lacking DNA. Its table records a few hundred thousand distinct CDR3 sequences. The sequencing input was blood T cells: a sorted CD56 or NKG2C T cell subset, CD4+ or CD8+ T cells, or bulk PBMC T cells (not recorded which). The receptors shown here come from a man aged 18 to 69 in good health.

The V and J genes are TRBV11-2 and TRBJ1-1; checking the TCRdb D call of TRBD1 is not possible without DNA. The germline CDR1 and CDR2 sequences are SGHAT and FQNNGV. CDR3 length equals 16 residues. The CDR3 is CASSLGDRRFNTEAFF.

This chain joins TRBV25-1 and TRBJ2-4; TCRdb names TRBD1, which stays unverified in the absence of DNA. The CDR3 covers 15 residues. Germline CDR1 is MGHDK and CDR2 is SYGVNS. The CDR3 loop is CASSPGSGAKNIQYF.

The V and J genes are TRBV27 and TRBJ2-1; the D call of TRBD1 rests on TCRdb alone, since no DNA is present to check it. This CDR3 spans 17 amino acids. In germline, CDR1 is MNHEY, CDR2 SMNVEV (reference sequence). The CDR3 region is CASSSNRGGRGYNEQFF.

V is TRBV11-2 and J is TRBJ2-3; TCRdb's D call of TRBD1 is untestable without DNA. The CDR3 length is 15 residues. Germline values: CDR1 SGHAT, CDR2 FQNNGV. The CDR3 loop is CASSIIAGGADTQYF.

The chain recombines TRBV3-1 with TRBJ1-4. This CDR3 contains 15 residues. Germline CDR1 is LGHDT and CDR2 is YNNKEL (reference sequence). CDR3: CASSRPGIAGEKLFF.

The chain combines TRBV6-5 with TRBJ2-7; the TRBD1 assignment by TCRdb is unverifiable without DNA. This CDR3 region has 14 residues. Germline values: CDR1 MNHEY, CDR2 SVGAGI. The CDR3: CASSLGQREYEQYF.

CDR3 in amino acids: CASSWKAFYGQYF. The chain couples TRBV7-2 to TRBJ2-7. Per the germline V gene, CDR1 is SGHTA and CDR2 is FQGNSA. This CDR3 contains 13 residues.

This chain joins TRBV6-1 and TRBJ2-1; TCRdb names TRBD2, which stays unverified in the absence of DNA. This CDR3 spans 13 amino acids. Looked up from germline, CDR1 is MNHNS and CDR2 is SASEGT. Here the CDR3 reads CASRVSGGNEQFF.

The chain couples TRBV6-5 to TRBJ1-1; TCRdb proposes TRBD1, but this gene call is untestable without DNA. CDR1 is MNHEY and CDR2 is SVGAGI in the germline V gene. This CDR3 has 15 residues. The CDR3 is CASSYTSTSTGEAFF.

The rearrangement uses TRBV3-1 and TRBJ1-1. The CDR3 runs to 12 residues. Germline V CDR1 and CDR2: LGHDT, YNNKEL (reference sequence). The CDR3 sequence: CASSLLQTEAFF.

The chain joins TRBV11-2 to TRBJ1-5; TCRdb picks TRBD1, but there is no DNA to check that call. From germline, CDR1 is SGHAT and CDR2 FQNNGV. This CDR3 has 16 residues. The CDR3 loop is CASSSHPGQGDQPQHF. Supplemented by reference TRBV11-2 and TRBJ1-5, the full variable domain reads EAGVAQSPRYKIIEKRQSVAFWCNPISGHATLYWYQQILGQGPKLLIQFQNNGVVDDSQLPKDRFSAERLKGVDSTLKIQPAKLEDSAVYLCASSSHPGQGDQPQHFGDGTRLSIL.

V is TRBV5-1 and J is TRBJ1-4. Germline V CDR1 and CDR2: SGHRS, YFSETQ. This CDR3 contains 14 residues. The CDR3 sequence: CASSLGAGNEKLFF.

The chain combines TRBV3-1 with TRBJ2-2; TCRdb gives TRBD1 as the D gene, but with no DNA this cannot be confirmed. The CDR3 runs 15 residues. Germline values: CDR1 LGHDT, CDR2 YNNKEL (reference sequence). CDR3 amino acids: CASNHGGQNTGELFF.

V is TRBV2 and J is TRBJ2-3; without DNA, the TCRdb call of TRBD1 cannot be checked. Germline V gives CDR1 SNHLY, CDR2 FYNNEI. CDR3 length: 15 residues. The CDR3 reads CASSRRWGGTDTQYF.

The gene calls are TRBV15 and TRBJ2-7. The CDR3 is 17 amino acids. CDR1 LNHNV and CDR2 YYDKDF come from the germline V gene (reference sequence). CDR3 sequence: CATSRVINVLGVWKQYF.

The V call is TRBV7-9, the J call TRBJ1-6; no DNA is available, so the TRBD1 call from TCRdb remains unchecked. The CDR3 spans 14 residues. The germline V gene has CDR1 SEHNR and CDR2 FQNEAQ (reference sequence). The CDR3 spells CASSTGSYNSPLHF.

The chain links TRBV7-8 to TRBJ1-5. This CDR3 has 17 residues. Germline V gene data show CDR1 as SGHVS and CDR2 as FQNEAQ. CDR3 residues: CASSSVGQTYSNQPQHF.

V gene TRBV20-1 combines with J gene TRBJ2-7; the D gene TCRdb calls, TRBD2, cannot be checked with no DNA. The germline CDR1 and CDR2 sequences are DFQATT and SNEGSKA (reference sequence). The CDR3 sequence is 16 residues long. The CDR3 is CSATPPEARIEGEQYF.

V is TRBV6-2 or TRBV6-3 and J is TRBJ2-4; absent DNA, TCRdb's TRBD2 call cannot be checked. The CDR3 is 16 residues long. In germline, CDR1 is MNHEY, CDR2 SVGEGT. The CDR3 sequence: CASNLRTSGGKNIQYF.

The CDR3 protein is CASSLITGSQPQHF. This chain joins TRBV12-3 or TRBV12-4 and TRBJ1-5; the D call of TRBD1 rests on TCRdb alone, since no DNA is present to check it. This CDR3 is built from 14 residues.

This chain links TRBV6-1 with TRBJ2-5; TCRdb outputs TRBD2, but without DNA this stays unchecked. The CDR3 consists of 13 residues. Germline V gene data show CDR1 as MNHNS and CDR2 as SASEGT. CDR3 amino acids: CASFWKLGGTQYF.

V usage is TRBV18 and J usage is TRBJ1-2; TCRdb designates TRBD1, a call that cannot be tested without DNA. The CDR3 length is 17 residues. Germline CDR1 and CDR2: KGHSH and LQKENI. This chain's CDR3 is CASSPGDRGRNNYGYTF.

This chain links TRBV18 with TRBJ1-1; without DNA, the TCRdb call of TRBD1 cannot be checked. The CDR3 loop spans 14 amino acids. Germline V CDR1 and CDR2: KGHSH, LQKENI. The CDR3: CASSPGTAHTEAFF. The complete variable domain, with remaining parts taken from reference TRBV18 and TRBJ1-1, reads NAGVMQNPRHLVRRRGQEARLRCSPMKGHSHVYWYRQLPEEGLKFMVYLQKENIIDESGMPKERFSAEFPKEGPSILRIQQVVRGDSAAYFCASSPGTAHTEAFFGQGTRLTVV.

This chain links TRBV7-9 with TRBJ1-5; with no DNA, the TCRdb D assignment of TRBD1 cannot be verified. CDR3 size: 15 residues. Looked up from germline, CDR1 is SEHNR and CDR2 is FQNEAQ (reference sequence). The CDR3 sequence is CASSLAETGEAPQHF.

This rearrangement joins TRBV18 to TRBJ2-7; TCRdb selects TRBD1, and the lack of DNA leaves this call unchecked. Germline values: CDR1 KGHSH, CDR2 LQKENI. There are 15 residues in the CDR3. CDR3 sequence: CASSENRGPSYEQYF.